This T cell receptor (beta chain) emerged from a study of blood T cell repertoires in COVID-19. Whole-study context: Whether acute or convalescent, the COVID-19 samples came from the United States, Italy and Spain.

V gave up 1 base and J gave up 2 bases; unmatched junction bases: 1. This CDR3 is built from 14 residues. Germline V gene sequence: CDR1 LGHDT, CDR2 YNNKEL (reference sequence). Methods used by the authors: Estimation of nucleated cell counts relied on the amplification of reference gene primers. Libraries were prepared by immunoSEQ multiplex PCR; TCRdb keeps only in-frame clonotypes and omits some of them. The V and J calls and clone size come from that table; D and trimming were worked out from the DNA. The sample contains about 330,000 clones, 88% of which appear only once. The rearrangement joins TRBV3-1 (or the pseudogene TRBV3-2) to TRBJ2-5, with 7 positions matching TRBD1. The sequence derives from a man aged 30 to 39 who had recovered from COVID-19. The specimen was PBMCs or T cells enriched from blood (not recorded which). CDR3 bases: TGTGCCAGCAGCCAAGTGGACAGGCAAGAGACCCAGTACTTC. Protein product: CASSQVDRQETQYF.